This paragraph reports one T cell receptor beta chain. Its specificity is unknown. RNA extraction and reverse transcription yielded cDNA as sequencing template. The data were produced by immunoSEQ multiplex PCR, yet TCRdb's version contains in-frame clones alone and is incomplete. This sample carries about 100,000 clones, roughly 59% of them seen once, and the ten largest clones take 20% to 25%. These data come from a study of CD8+ T cells in alopecia areata. Study-level points and caveats: Patients shared TCRs less clearly than mice did, possibly owing to HLA. An increase in clonality over normal scalp was evident in lesional scalp, especially alopecia totalis/universalis.

The CDR3 is made up of 15 amino acids. CDR1 and CDR2 (germline): LGHNA, YSLEER. V dropped 4 bases and J dropped 4; count of bases not matched to a gene: 5. V gene TRBV4-3 combines with J gene TRBJ2-3; 10 positions agree with TRBD2. Source material: CD8+ T cells sorted from blood. The clonotype was recovered from a human donor in good health. DNA for the CDR3: TGCGCCAGCAGCCCAGAGCGGGGGGGCGCAGATACGCAGTATTTT. It translates to CASSPERGGADTQYF.